The 9 T cell receptor beta chains presented below share a single source sample, sequenced in a study of cytomegalovirus exposure and HLA in healthy donors. Amplification used 60 Vbeta primers and 13 Jbeta primers. Produced via immunoSEQ multiplex PCR; TCRdb's table is partial and in-frame only. The sample lists some 130,000 clones; roughly 10% were seen once. Source material: PBMCs. Receptor source: a man aged 50-60 years in good health and CMV-seronegative.

This clone was seen a handful of times. The rearrangement links TRBV30 to TRBJ2-7; 7 bases line up with TRBD2. The germline V gene has CDR1 GTSNPN and CDR2 SVGIG (reference sequence). Trimming took 2 bases from V and 1 from J; bases not matched to a gene: 2. The CDR3 sequence is 13 residues long. In DNA, the CDR3 is TGTGCCTGGAGTCCCGGGAGGTCCTACGAGCAGTACTTC. This codes for CAWSPGRSYEQYF. Full variable domain (remainder filled in from reference TRBV30 and TRBJ2-7): SQTIHQWPATLVQPVGSPLSLECTVEGTSNPNLYWYRQAAGRGLQLLFYSVGIGQISSEVPQNLSASRPQDRQFILSSKKLLLSDSGFYLCAWSPGRSYEQYFGPGTRLTVT.

This clone was seen a few times. The chain couples TRBV7-9 to TRBJ1-2; 10 bases agree with TRBD1. V gave up 4 bases and J gave up 2 bases; unmatched junction bases: 4. Looked up from germline, CDR1 is SEHNR and CDR2 is FQNEAQ (reference sequence). The length of the CDR3 is 15 residues. The CDR3 region is CASSSGTGANYGYTF. For the CDR3, the DNA is TGTGCCAGCAGCTCAGGGACAGGGGCCAACTATGGCTACACCTTC.

CDR3 residues: CASSLSIQGGKGYTF. The CDR3 DNA reads TGTGCCAGCAGTTTATCAATCCAGGGGGGTAAGGGCTACACCTTC. This chain links TRBV6-5 with TRBJ1-2; 7 bases agree with TRBD1. This CDR3 is built from 15 residues. Germline V lookup: CDR1 MNHEY, CDR2 SVGAGI. V lost 4 bases to trimming and J lost 8 bases; unmatched junction nucleotides: 13.

The chain employs TRBV5-4 and TRBJ1-2; no firm D call. Trimming removed 4 bases at V and 3 bases at J, with 16 bases between. This CDR3 spans 15 amino acids. Looked up from germline, CDR1 is SGHNT and CDR2 is YYREEE (reference sequence). This CDR3 is CASSVGPTSDYGYTF. CDR3 sequence (DNA): TGTGCCAGCAGCGTTGGTCCGACGAGCGACTATGGCTACACCTTC.

The chain uses TRBV5-6 and TRBJ1-2, with 8 bases that match TRBD1. Germline-derived CDR1 and CDR2 are SGHDT and YYEEEE. The CDR3 loop spans 13 amino acids. Trimming removed 5 bases from V and 7 bases from J; junction bases left unmatched: 7. DNA of the CDR3: TGTGCCAGCAGTGTTGACAGGGGATTTGGCTACACCTTC. Translated, it gives CASSVDRGFGYTF.

This clone was counted only a few times. As the CDR3 is not closed by the conserved phenylalanine or tryptophan, this likely results from a read error. This chain connects TRBV10-3 to TRBJ1-2, with 8 bases aligning to TRBD1. Trimming took 0 bases from V and 5 from J; bases not matched to a gene: 11. From germline, CDR1 is ENHRY and CDR2 SYGVKD. This CDR3 comprises 17 residues. CDR3 in DNA: TGTGCCATCAGTGAGTCCCAGGGACAGGCCTACAAATATGGCTACACCTTA. Amino acids: CAISESQGQAYKYGYTL.

The chain links TRBV4-1 to TRBJ1-5; D unresolved. CDR1 MGHRA and CDR2 YSYEKL come from the germline V gene. V shed 3 bases and J shed 3 bases, with 9 bases lying between them. This CDR3 is 14 amino acids long. CDR3 DNA: TGCGCCAGCAGCCATCAGGCCACCAATCAGCCCCAGCATTTT. The encoded protein is CASSHQATNQPQHF.

The chain couples TRBV25-1 to TRBJ2-3; D possibly corresponds to TRBD1 (6 bases). Trimming removed 6 bases from V and 1 base from J, with 8 bases in between. The length of the CDR3 is 13 residues. Germline lookup yields CDR1 MGHDK and CDR2 SYGVNS. The CDR3 reads CASSEGGTDTQYF. In DNA, the CDR3 is TGTGCCAGCAGCGAGGGGGGCACAGATACGCAGTATTTT.

This clone was observed a few times. This chain connects TRBV18 to TRBJ2-5, with a tentative D call TRBD1 (6 bases). Germline CDR1 reads KGHSH; CDR2 reads LQKENI. The CDR3 sequence is 15 residues long. Trimming shortened V by 1 base and J by 5 bases, and 14 bases separated the two germline ends. DNA of the CDR3: TGTGCCAGCTCACCACAGTCAGGGGCTCGGGAGACCCAGTACTTC. Its protein is CASSPQSGARETQYF.